This TCR beta chain was retrieved from a study of T cell responses to AZD1222 COVID-19 vaccine. Generated by immunoSEQ multiplex PCR, the TCRdb table keeps only in-frame clones and is missing some. The table has 150,000 or so clones, roughly 91% seen once. Germline V CDR1 and CDR2: LNHNV, YYDKDF (reference sequence). Trimming stripped 0 bases from V and 4 bases from J, with 12 bases between. The CDR3 sequence is 15 residues long. The clonotype comes from an adult in good health. Sequenced here: peripheral blood, sampled on day 0 of AZD1222 vaccination. The V call is TRBV15, the J call TRBJ1-1; D call uncertain. DNA of the CDR3: TGTGCCACCAGCAGAGATAGGGTTAAGGGCACTGAAGCTTTCTTT. Translation gives CATSRDRVKGTEAFF.